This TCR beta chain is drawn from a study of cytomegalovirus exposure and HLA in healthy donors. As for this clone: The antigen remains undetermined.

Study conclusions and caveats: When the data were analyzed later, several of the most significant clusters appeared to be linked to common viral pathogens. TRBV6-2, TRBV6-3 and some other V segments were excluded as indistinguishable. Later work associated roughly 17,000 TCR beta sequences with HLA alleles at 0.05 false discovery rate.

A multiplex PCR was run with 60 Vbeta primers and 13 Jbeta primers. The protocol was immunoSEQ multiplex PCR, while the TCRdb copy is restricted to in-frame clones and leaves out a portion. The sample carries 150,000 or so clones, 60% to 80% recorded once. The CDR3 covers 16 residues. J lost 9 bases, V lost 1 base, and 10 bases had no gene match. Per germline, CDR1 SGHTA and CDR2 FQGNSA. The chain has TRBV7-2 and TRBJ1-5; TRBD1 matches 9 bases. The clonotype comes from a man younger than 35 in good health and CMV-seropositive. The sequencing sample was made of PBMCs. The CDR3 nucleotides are TGTGCCAGCAGCTTAGGGACAGGGGCTTTATGGAGGCCCCAGCATTTT. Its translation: CASSLGTGALWRPQHF. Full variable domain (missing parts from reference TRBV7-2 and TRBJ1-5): GAGVSQSPSNKVTEKGKDVELRCDPISGHTALYWYRQSLGQGLEFLIYFQGNSAPDKSGLPSDRFSAERTGGSVSTLTIQRTQQEDSAVYLCASSLGTGALWRPQHFGDGTRLSIL.